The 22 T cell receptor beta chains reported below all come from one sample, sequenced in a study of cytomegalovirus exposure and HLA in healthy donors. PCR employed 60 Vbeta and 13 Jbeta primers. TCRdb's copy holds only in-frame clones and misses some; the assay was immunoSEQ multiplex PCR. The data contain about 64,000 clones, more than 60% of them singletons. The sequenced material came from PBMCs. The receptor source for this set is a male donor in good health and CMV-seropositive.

CDR3 DNA sequence: TGTGCCAGCAGTTTAAACAGGGTTTCCTACGAGCAGTACTTC. Protein sequence: CASSLNRVSYEQYF. The V gene is TRBV27, the J gene TRBJ2-7, with D possibly matching TRBD1 (6 bases). Germline-derived CDR1 and CDR2 are MNHEY and SMNVEV (reference sequence). Trimming removed 2 bases at V and 1 base at J, with 9 bases between. The CDR3 loop spans 14 amino acids.

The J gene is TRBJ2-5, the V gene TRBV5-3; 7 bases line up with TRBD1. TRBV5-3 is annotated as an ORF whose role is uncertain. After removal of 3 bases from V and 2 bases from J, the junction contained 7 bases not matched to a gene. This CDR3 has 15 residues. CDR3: CARSWDRRKQETQYF. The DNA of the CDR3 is TGTGCCAGAAGCTGGGACAGAAGGAAACAAGAGACCCAGTACTTC.

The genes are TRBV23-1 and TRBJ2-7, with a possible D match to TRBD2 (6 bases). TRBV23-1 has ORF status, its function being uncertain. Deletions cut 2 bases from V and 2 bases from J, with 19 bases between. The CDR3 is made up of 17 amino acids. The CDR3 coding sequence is TGCGCCAGCAGTCAAGCCCCCCAGGGACTCCCCACCTACGAGCAGTACTTC. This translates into CASSQAPQGLPTYEQYF.

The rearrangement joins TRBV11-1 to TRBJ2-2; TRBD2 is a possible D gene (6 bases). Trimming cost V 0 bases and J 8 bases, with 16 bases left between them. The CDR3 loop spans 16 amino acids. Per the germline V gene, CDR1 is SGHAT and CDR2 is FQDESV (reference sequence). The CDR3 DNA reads TGTGCCAGCAGCTTAGCTAGCGGCGCCCCGACAGGGGAGCTGTTTTTT. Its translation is CASSLASGAPTGELFF.

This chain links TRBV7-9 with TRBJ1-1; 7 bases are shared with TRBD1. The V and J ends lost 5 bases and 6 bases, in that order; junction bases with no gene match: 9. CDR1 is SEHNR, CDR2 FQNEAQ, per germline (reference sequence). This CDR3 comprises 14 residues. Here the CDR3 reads CASSGSTGLPEAFF. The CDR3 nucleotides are TGTGCCAGCAGCGGCTCGACAGGGCTACCTGAAGCTTTCTTT.

The chain's CDR3 is CAWSPMYTEAFF. The DNA for the CDR3 is TGTGCCTGGAGCCCCATGTACACTGAAGCTTTCTTT. The rearrangement links TRBV30 to TRBJ1-1; D unclear. Between the trimmed V and J ends, which lost 3 bases and 3 bases, there was a span of 8 bases. Germline V gene data show CDR1 as GTSNPN and CDR2 as SVGIG (reference sequence). CDR3 size: 12 residues. The full variable domain, in which reference TRBV30 and TRBJ1-1 provide the parts outside the CDR3, is SQTIHQWPATLVQPVGSPLSLECTVEGTSNPNLYWYRQAAGRGLQLLFYSVGIGQISSEVPQNLSASRPQDRQFILSSKKLLLSDSGFYLCAWSPMYTEAFFGQGTRLTVV.

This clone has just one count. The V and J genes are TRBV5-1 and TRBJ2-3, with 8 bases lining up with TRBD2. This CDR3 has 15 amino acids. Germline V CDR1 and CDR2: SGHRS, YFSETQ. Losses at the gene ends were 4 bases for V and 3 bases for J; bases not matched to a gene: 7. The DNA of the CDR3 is TGCGCCAGCAGCCCGGGGGGGAAAAGGACAGATACGCAGTATTTT. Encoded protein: CASSPGGKRTDTQYF.

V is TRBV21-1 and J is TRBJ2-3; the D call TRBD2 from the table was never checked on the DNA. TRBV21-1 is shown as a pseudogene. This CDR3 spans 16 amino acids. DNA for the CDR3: TGTGCCAGCAGCGGACTAGCGGACCTCAGCACAGATACGCAGTATTTT. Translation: CASSGLADLSTDTQYF.

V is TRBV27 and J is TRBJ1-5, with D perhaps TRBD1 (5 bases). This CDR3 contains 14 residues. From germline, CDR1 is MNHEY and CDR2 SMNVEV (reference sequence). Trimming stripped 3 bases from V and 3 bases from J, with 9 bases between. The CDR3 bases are TGTGCCAGCAGTTTCGTGGGGCCCAATCAGCCCCAGCATTTT. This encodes CASSFVGPNQPQHF.

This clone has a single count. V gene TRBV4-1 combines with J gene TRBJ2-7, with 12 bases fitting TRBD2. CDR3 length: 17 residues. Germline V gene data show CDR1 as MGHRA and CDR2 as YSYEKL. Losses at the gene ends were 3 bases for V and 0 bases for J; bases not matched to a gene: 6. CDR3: CASSQGLAGPSSYEQYF. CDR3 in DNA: TGCGCCAGCAGCCAGGGACTAGCGGGTCCCAGCTCCTACGAGCAGTACTTC.

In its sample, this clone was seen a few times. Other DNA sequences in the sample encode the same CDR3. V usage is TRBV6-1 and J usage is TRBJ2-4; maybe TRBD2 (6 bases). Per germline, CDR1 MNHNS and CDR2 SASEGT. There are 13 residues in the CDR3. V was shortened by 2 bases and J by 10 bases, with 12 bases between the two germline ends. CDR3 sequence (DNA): TGTGCCAGCAGTGAATCTGTGGGGGGTATTCAGTACTTC. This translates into CASSESVGGIQYF.

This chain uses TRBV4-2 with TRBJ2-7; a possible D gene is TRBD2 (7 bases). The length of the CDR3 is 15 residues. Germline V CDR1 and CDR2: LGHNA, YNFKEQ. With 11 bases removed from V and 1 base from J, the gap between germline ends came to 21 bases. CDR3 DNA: TGTGCCTCAGGGGAGGGAACAGCCGCTTCCTACGAGCAGTACTTC. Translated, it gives CASGEGTAASYEQYF.

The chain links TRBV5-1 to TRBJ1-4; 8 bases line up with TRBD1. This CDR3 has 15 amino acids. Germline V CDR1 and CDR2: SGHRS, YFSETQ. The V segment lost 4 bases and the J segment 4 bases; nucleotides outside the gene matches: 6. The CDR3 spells CASSPGGAGNEKLFF. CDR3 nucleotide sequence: TGCGCCAGCAGCCCAGGGGGCGCGGGTAATGAAAAACTGTTTTTT.

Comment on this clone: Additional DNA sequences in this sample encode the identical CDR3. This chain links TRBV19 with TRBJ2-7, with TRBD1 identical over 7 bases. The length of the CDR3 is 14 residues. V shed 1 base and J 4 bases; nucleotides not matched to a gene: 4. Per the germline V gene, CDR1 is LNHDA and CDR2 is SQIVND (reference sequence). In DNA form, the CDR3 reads TGTGCCAGTAGTATAGTCGGGACAGCTTACGAGCAGTACTTC. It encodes CASSIVGTAYEQYF.

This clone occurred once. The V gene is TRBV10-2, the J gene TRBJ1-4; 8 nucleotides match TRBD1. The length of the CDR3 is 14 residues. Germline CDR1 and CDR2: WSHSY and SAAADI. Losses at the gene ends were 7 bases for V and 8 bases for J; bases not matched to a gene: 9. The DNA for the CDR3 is TGCGCCAGCACCCGGACAGGGAGAACCGAAAAACTGTTTTTT. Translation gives CASTRTGRTEKLFF.

The CDR3: CASSLDPGTSADEQFF. Written as DNA, the CDR3 is TGTGCCAGCAGTTTGGACCCCGGGACTAGCGCGGATGAGCAGTTCTTC. The chain carries TRBV7-8 and TRBJ2-1; 10 bases line up with TRBD2. CDR3 size: 16 residues. CDR1 and CDR2 (germline): SGHVS, FQNEAQ. Trimming at V came to 6 bases and at J to 8 bases, leaving 13 bases not matched to a gene.

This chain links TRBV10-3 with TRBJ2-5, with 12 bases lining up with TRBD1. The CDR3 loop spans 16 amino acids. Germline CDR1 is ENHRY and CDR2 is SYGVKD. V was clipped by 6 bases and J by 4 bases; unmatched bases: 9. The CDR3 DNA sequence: TGTGCCATCAGGAACCGGGACAGGGGGCGAGGAGAGACCCAGTACTTC. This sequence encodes CAIRNRDRGRGETQYF.

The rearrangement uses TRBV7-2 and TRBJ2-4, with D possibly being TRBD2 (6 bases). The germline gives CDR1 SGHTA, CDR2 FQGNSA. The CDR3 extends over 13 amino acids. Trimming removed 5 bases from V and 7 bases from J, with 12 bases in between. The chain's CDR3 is CASSLTRRNIQYF. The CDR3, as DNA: TGTGCCAGCAGCCTGACTAGAAGGAACATTCAGTACTTC. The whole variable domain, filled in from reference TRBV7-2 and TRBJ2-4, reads GAGVSQSPSNKVTEKGKDVELRCDPISGHTALYWYRQSLGQGLEFLIYFQGNSAPDKSGLPSDRFSAERTGGSVSTLTIQRTQQEDSAVYLCASSLTRRNIQYFGAGTRLSVL.

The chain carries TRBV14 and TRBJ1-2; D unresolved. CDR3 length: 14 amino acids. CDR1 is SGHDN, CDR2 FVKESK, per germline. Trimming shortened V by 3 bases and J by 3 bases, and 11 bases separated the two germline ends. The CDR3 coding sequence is TGTGCCAGCAGCCAGAAAGCGGGCGACTATGGCTACACCTTC. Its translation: CASSQKAGDYGYTF. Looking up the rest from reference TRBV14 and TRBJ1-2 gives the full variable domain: EAGVTQFPSHSVIEKGQTVTLRCDPISGHDNLYWYRRVMGKEIKFLLHFVKESKQDESGMPNNRFLAERTGGTYSTLKVQPAELEDSGVYFCASSQKAGDYGYTFGSGTRLTVV.

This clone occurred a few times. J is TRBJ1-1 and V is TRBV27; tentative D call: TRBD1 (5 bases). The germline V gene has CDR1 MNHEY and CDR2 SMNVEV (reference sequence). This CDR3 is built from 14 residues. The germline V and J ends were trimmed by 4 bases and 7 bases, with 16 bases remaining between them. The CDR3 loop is CASSSPGTFNEAFF. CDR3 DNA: TGTGCCAGCAGTTCTCCCGGGACTTTTAATGAAGCTTTCTTT.

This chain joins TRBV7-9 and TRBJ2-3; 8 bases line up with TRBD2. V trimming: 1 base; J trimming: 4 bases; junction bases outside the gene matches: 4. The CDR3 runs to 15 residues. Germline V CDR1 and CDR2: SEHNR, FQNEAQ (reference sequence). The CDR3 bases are TGTGCCAGCAGCTTAGGGACTAGCTCCTCAGATACGCAGTATTTT. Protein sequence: CASSLGTSSSDTQYF.

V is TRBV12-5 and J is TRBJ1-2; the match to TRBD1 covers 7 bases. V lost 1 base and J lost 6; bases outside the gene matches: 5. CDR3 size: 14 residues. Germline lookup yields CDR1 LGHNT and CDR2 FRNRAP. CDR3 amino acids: CASGLEGAHHGYTF. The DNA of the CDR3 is TGTGCTAGTGGTTTGGAGGGGGCGCATCATGGCTACACCTTC. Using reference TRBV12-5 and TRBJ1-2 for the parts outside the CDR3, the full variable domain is DARVTQTPRHKVTEMGQEVTMRCQPILGHNTVFWYRQTMMQGLELLAYFRNRAPLDDSGMPKDRFSAEMPDATLATLKIQPSEPRDSAVYFCASGLEGAHHGYTFGSGTRLTVV.